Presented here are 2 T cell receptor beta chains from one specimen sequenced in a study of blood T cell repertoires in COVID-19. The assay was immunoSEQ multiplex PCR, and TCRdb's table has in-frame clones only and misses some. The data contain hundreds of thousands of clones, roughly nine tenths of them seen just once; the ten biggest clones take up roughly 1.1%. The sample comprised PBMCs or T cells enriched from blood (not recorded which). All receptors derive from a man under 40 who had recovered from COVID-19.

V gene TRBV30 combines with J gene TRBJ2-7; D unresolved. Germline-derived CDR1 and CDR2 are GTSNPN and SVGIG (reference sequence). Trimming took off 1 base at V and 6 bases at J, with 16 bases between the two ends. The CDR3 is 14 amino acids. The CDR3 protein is CAWSAETPVSEQYF. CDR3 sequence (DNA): TGTGCCTGGAGTGCGGAGACTCCTGTTAGCGAGCAGTACTTC. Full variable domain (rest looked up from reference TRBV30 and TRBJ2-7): SQTIHQWPATLVQPVGSPLSLECTVEGTSNPNLYWYRQAAGRGLQLLFYSVGIGQISSEVPQNLSASRPQDRQFILSSKKLLLSDSGFYLCAWSAETPVSEQYFGPGTRLTVT.

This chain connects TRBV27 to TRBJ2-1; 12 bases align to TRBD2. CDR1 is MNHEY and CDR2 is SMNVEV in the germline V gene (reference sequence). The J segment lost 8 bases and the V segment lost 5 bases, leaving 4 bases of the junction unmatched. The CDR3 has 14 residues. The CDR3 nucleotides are TGTGCCAGCAGTAGGACTAGCGGGATCTATGAGCAGTTCTTC. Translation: CASSRTSGIYEQFF.